The next 11 T cell receptor beta chains were all read from a single sample in a study of tumor and adjacent non-tumor tissue in lung cancer. The library came from three nested PCR rounds adapted from ARM-PCR protocols. TCRdb reprocessed the multiplex PCR reads with MiXCR, giving one entry per CDR3 protein. The repertoire consists of around 76,000 distinct CDR3 sequences, with over 65% occurring once and the leading ten covering 30% to 50%. RNA was extracted from bulk tissue without any cell sorting. More than 3 cm separated this lung sample from the edge of the tumor. Sequencing was done on a sample of distant non-tumor lung tissue. Receptors were obtained from a man between 65 and 85 years old with non-small cell lung cancer.

This clonotype is a singleton in its sample. Lacking the conserved final phenylalanine or tryptophan, this CDR3 likely reflects a read error. This chain uses TRBV11-2 with TRBJ2-1, with a possible D match to TRBD1 (6 bases). The CDR3 loop spans 14 amino acids. Germline values: CDR1 SGHAT, CDR2 FQNNGV. The CDR3 DNA is TGTGCAAGCAGCGAGTCGTTAGGGGGAAATGAGCAGTTCTAC. Its protein product is CASSESLGGNEQFY.

As regards this clonotype: A much larger clone lies a single base off, so this may be a read error. The chain uses TRBV14 and TRBJ1-2, with D unclear. The CDR3 has 14 residues. The V and J ends lost 4 bases and 2 bases respectively, with 11 bases between them. The germline V gene encodes CDR1 SGHDN and CDR2 FVKESK. The CDR3 spells CASSLGISNYGYTF. The CDR3 DNA is TGTGCCAGCAGCCTAGGGATATCCAACTATGGCTACACCTTC.

Points on this clonotype: Sequence at one end of the junction differs from germline and may be a read error. The CDR3 sequence is CASSSGQPDTEALF. As DNA, the CDR3 is TGCGCCAGCAGCTCCGGACAACCCGACACTGAAGCTCTCTTT. The rearrangement joins TRBV5-1 to TRBJ1-1, with D possibly TRBD1 on 5 matching bases. This CDR3 is built from 14 residues. Per germline, CDR1 SGHRS and CDR2 YFSETQ.

In the case of this clonotype: One end of the junction fails to match germline, which may point to a read error. CDR3 amino acids: CALSEPGATYEQYF. Here the CDR3 DNA reads TGTGCCCTCAGTGAGCCCGGTGCAACCTACGAGCAGTACTTC. The chain carries TRBV10-3 and TRBJ2-7, with D unclear. CDR1 is ENHRY, CDR2 SYGVKD, per germline. The CDR3 length is 14 residues.

Regarding this clonotype: At one end, the junction sequence differs from germline, possibly due to a read error. The CDR3 DNA reads as TGTGCCAGCAGCCTACAGAGGACAGGTTCACCCCTCCACTTT. This gives the protein CASSLQRTGSPLHF. The J gene is TRBJ1-6, the V gene TRBV5-1; 7 bases fit TRBD1. Germline lookup yields CDR1 SGHRS and CDR2 YFSETQ. The CDR3 has 14 residues.

The count of this clonotype is one. The chain combines TRBV20-1 with TRBJ2-5; 8 bases fit TRBD2. Germline CDR1 DFQATT, CDR2 SNEGSKA (reference sequence). The CDR3 has 14 residues. The CDR3 sequence: CSAGISGVQETQYF. CDR3 coding DNA: TGCAGCGCCGGGATTAGCGGGGTCCAAGAGACCCAGTACTTC.

Notes on this clonotype: A junction boundary mismatches the germline segment, possibly from a read error. The rearrangement uses TRBV29-1 and TRBJ2-1, with D perhaps matching TRBD2 (6 bases). Germline lookup yields CDR1 SQVTM and CDR2 ANQGSEA. This CDR3 is built from 14 residues. CDR3 DNA: TGCAGCGTTGACGTAAACGGGAGTTCCAATGAGCAGCTCTTC. This translates into CSVDVNGSSNEQLF.

In regard to this clonotype: A read error may be the cause here, since a much bigger clone is one base away. The V gene is TRBV6-5, the J gene TRBJ2-2; D uncertain. The CDR3 consists of 13 residues. CDR1 and CDR2 (germline): MNHEY, SVGAGI. CDR3 coding DNA: TGTGCCATATACAGCTCGAACGCCGGGGAGCTGTTTTTT. This encodes CAIYSSNAGELFF.

This clonotype has just a few counts. A single base separates this from a much larger clone, so it may be a read error. The chain joins TRBV6-5 to TRBJ2-1; possible D gene TRBD2, 6 bases. Germline loops: CDR1 MNHEY, CDR2 SVGAGI. V was pared by 5 bases and J by 8 bases, with 13 bases between. This CDR3 is 13 amino acids long. DNA for the CDR3: TGTGCCAGCAGTCCTGGGACTGACGATGAGCAGTTCTTC. Protein sequence: CASSPGTDDEQFF.

Details on this clonotype: One base away lies a much larger clone, so this may be a sequencing read error. This chain joins TRBV2 and TRBJ1-5; D gene unclear. Per germline, CDR1 SNHLY and CDR2 FYNNEI. The CDR3 spans 13 residues. The germline V and J ends were trimmed by 4 bases and 7 bases, with 11 bases remaining between them. The CDR3 region is CASSGHKGQPQHF. The CDR3 nucleotides are TGTGCCAGCAGTGGGCATAAAGGGCAGCCCCAGCATTTT.

Of note for this clonotype: Sequence at one end of the junction differs from germline and may be a read error. For the CDR3, the DNA is TGTGCCAGCAGACGCGGGACCTCAGCTGGTGAGCAGTTTTTT. This sequence encodes CASRRGTSAGEQFF. The chain couples TRBV6-2 or TRBV6-3 to TRBJ2-2; tentatively, D is TRBD2 (6 bases). Germline CDR1 is MNHEY and CDR2 is SVGEGT. The CDR3 runs 14 residues.